This is a list of T cell receptor beta chains from one sample in a study of tumor-infiltrating lymphocytes in primary liver carcinoma. TCRdb independently ran MiXCR on the multiplex PCR reads; one entry per CDR3 protein. The profile covers 300,000 to 400,000 distinct CDR3 sequences, with about 60% appearing a single time and roughly 9% taken by the ten largest. Sequenced input: peripheral blood. The receptors were sampled from a man aged 35 to 55 with primary liver carcinoma and hepatitis B virus infection. Each CDR3 is given with its conserved first and last residue. The D gene is left open where the match is weak. Rows may omit the clone size; those that give it use once, few, many or a size class.

cdr3_length j_call d_call clone_size v_call cdr3_aa cdr3_nt
15 TRBJ2-6 NA NA TRBV5-1 CASGLQNSGANVLTF TGCGCCAGCGGATTACAGAACTCTGGGGCCAACGTCCTGACTTTC
15 TRBJ2-2 NA NA TRBV11-2 CASSSLAGDTGDLFF TGTGCCAGTAGCTCCCTGGCGGGGGACACCGGGGACCTGTTTTTT
12 TRBJ2-5 NA many TRBV10-3 CAISEGQETQYF TGTGCCATCAGTGAGGGACAGGAGACCCAGTACTTC
14 TRBJ1-1 NA NA TRBV5-4 CTSSGRDGNTEAFF TGTACCAGCAGCGGCCGGGACGGAAACACTGAAGCTTTCTTT
15 TRBJ2-2 NA NA TRBV5-6 CVSSPSWGNTGELFF TGTGTCAGCAGCCCATCTTGGGGAAACACCGGGGAGCTGTTTTTT
14 TRBJ1-1 NA NA TRBV14 CASSQPVTNTEAFF TGTGCCAGCAGCCAACCGGTGACTAACACTGAAGCTTTCTTT
15 TRBJ2-1 TRBD2 NA TRBV30 CAWSGGGLALNEQFF TGTGCCTGGAGTGGAGGGGGACTAGCCCTCAATGAGCAGTTCTTC
16 TRBJ2-3 TRBD2 NA TRBV19 CASSIIAGGAQDTQYF TGTGCCAGTAGTATAATAGCGGGAGGCGCACAAGATACGCAGTATTTT
15 TRBJ1-1 TRBD1 NA TRBV5-1 CASSRGQGGNTEAFF TGCGCCAGCAGCCGAGGACAGGGCGGGAACACTGAAGCTTTCTTT
13 TRBJ1-1 NA NA TRBV7-9 CANSLTLTGEAFF TGTGCCAACAGCTTAACATTGACAGGCGAAGCTTTCTTT
13 TRBJ2-7 NA NA TRBV19 CASSLDISYEQYF TGTGCCAGTAGTCTCGACATCTCCTATGAGCAGTACTTC
16 TRBJ1-5 TRBD1 many TRBV5-5 CASSSGQTISNQPQHF TGTGCCAGCAGCTCGGGACAGACGATTAGCAATCAGCCCCAGCATTTT
15 TRBJ1-5 NA NA TRBV11-1 CTSSLGGMSYQPQHF TGTACCAGCAGTTTAGGAGGGATGAGCTATCAGCCCCAGCATTTC
17 TRBJ2-1 TRBD2 few TRBV6-2/TRBV6-3 CASSYYPPSGSLNEQFF TGTGCCAGCAGTTACTACCCCCCTAGCGGGAGCTTAAATGAGCAGTTCTTC
15 TRBJ2-1 NA once TRBV9 CASSVLHASYNEQFF TGTGCCAGCAGCGTTTTGCACGCCTCCTACAATGAGCAGTTCTTC
18 TRBJ2-3 TRBD2 NA TRBV7-9 CASRLRRLAGGRSDTQYF TGTGCCAGCAGATTACGGCGACTAGCGGGAGGAAGGTCAGATACGCAGTATTTT
19 TRBJ2-5 TRBD1 NA TRBV5-4 CASSPDREKARLGQETQYF TGTGCCAGCAGCCCGGACAGGGAGAAGGCTAGGCTTGGGCAAGAGACCCAGTACTTC
13 TRBJ2-7 NA many TRBV6-6 CASRRDQTYEQYF TGTGCCAGCAGACGGGACCAAACTTACGAGCAGTACTTC
15 TRBJ2-7 TRBD1 NA TRBV7-8 CASSLNLGTGIEQYF TGTGCCAGCAGCTTAAATCTCGGGACAGGGATTGAGCAGTACTTC
14 TRBJ2-1 TRBD2 NA TRBV6-5 CASNRGLANNEQLF TGTGCCAGCAATCGGGGACTAGCGAACAATGAGCAGCTCTTC
18 TRBJ2-6 NA NA TRBV7-9 CASSSQGRGVGGANVLTF TGTGCCAGCAGCTCACAGGGGCGGGGTGTCGGTGGGGCCAACGTCCTGACTTTC
16 TRBJ2-7 NA many TRBV10-1 CASSDLRAALTYEQYF TGCGCCAGCAGTGACTTGAGGGCCGCTCTCACCTACGAGCAGTACTTC
14 TRBJ1-4 TRBD1 few TRBV10-2 CASGDDRVREKLFF TGCGCCAGCGGTGACGACAGGGTACGGGAAAAACTGTTTTTT
16 TRBJ1-2 NA few TRBV28 CASSPSPGGGDYGYTF TGTGCCAGCAGCCCGAGCCCGGGGGGCGGAGACTATGGCTACACCTTC
13 TRBJ2-3 NA NA TRBV20-1 CSASGASTDTQYF TGCAGTGCTAGCGGGGCTAGCACAGATACGCAGTATTTT
16 TRBJ2-4 NA once TRBV21-1 CASSKELVRGKNIQYF TGTGCCAGCAGCAAAGAATTAGTTCGGGGCAAAAACATTCAGTACTTC
15 TRBJ2-1 NA NA TRBV6-2/TRBV6-3 CASTLDRGSYNEQFF TGTGCCAGCACTTTGGACAGAGGCTCCTACAATGAGCAGTTCTTC
14 TRBJ1-5 NA NA TRBV6-5 CVSRGQWGNQPQHF TGTGTCAGCAGAGGACAGTGGGGCAATCAGCCCCAGCATTTT
13 TRBJ2-6 NA many TRBV6-2/TRBV6-3 CASRGLGANVLTF TGTGCCAGCAGGGGGCTGGGGGCCAACGTCCTGACTTTC
16 TRBJ2-5 TRBD1 NA TRBV5-5 CASSLTGGIVQETQYF TGTGCCAGCAGCTTAACAGGGGGCATAGTACAAGAGACCCAGTACTTC
14 TRBJ1-2 TRBD1 NA TRBV6-1 CASRRGQGNYDYTF TGTGCCAGCAGGCGGGGACAGGGTAACTATGACTACACCTTC
13 TRBJ2-3 NA few TRBV5-4 CASSLPRGDTQYF TGTGCCAGCAGCCTACCACGAGGCGATACGCAGTATTTT
12 TRBJ2-7 NA NA TRBV11-3 CASSSYRDEQYF TGTGCCAGCAGCTCCTACAGGGACGAGCAGTACTTC
15 TRBJ2-1 TRBD2 NA TRBV5-1 CASSFGGLAYNEQFF TGCGCCAGCAGCTTTGGGGGACTAGCGTACAATGAGCAGTTCTTC
16 TRBJ2-1 TRBD2 few TRBV28 CASSLWGLGTYNEQFF TGTGCCAGCAGTTTATGGGGACTAGGGACCTACAATGAGCAGTTCTTC
15 TRBJ2-3 NA NA TRBV29-1 CSLEKEGVRTDTQYF TGCAGCCTTGAGAAAGAGGGAGTGAGGACAGATACGCAGTATTTT
16 TRBJ2-1 NA NA TRBV24-1 CATSDMLGDSINEQFF TGTGCCACCAGTGATATGTTAGGAGACAGTATCAATGAGCAGTTCTTC
14 TRBJ1-2 NA few TRBV6-2/TRBV6-3 CASSPPGLIYGYTF TGTGCCAGCAGTCCGCCGGGACTGATTTATGGCTACACCTTC
15 TRBJ1-5 NA few TRBV10-3 CAISRSGDSNQPQHF TGTGCCATCAGCCGGAGCGGGGATAGCAATCAGCCCCAGCATTTT
16 TRBJ1-6 TRBD1 NA TRBV5-6 CASSPQAGGWDSPLHF TGTGCCAGCAGCCCCCAGGCAGGGGGCTGGGATTCACCCCTCCACTTT
18 TRBJ2-4 TRBD2 NA TRBV11-2 CASSSPGGRGGLKNIQYF TGTGCCAGCAGCTCGCCTGGGGGACGGGGGGGATTAAAAAACATTCAGTACTTC
14 TRBJ2-7 NA few TRBV12-3/TRBV12-4 CASRSTGKAYEQYF TGTGCCAGCAGGTCAACCGGGAAGGCCTACGAGCAGTACTTC
16 TRBJ2-1 NA NA TRBV4-3 CASIQGASRRLNEQFF TGCGCCAGCATCCAGGGCGCTAGCAGGAGATTGAATGAGCAGTTCTTC
13 TRBJ2-1 NA NA TRBV24-1 CATSDPLWNEEFF TGTGCCACCAGTGATCCCCTCTGGAATGAGGAGTTCTTC
15 TRBJ2-3 TRBD2 NA TRBV7-3 CASSSGTSGSDTQYF TGTGCCAGCAGCTCTGGAACTAGCGGGAGTGATACGCAGTATTTT
12 TRBJ2-3 NA NA TRBV20-1 CSARVRADTQYF TGCAGTGCTAGAGTCAGGGCGGATACGCAGTATTTT